This is a list of T cell receptor beta chains from one sample in a study of cytomegalovirus exposure and HLA in healthy donors. Assay used: immunoSEQ multiplex PCR; TCRdb lists only in-frame clones, some missing. The table records approximately 160,000 clones, approximately 67% of them present only once. Sequenced material: PBMCs. All receptors come from a woman aged 18-29 years in good health and CMV-seropositive. The CDR3 runs from the conserved cysteine through the conserved F or W. D genes are given only for firm matches. Clone size, where shown, is once, few, many, or a class for clones that have expanded.

clone size	D gene	V gene	J gene	CDR3 DNA	CDR3 protein
few	TRBD1	TRBV29-1	TRBJ2-7	TGCAGCGTTAAGGGGGCTGATCCTTACGAGCAGTACTTC	CSVKGADPYEQYF
NA	NA	TRBV7-6	TRBJ1-1	TGTGCCAGCAGCTTAGTGAGGAACACTGAAGCTTTCTTT	CASSLVRNTEAFF
NA	TRBD2	TRBV14	TRBJ2-2	TGTGCCAGCAGCCAAGACGACAGACTAGCGGTAACTACCGGGGAGCTGTTTTTT	CASSQDDRLAVTTGELFF
NA	NA	TRBV7-2	TRBJ2-1	TGTGCCAGCACCCTACGGGGGACAGTAGGCCATGAGCAGTTCTTC	CASTLRGTVGHEQFF
NA	NA	TRBV2	TRBJ1-2	TGTGCCAGCAGTGACGCGGGGGCATTATATGGCTACACCTTC	CASSDAGALYGYTF
NA	TRBD1	TRBV27	TRBJ1-2	TGTGCCAGCAGTCCGTACACCCGGGACAGGGGAGAGAAGGGCTACACCTTC	CASSPYTRDRGEKGYTF
NA	TRBD1	TRBV15	TRBJ2-5	TGTGCCACCCAACCGGGACAGATTCAAGAGACCCAGTACTTC	CATQPGQIQETQYF
NA	NA	TRBV12-5	TRBJ2-5	TGTGCTAGTGGCCTGGGACATTTTGTTCCACGAACCGAAGAGACCCAGTACTTC	CASGLGHFVPRTEETQYF
NA	NA	TRBV6-1	TRBJ1-2	TGTGCCAGCAGCTACGGAGGCTATGGCTACACCTTC	CASSYGGYGYTF
NA	NA	TRBV28	TRBJ2-7	TGTGCCAGCCCCCGGACATCAGGGGATATGTTCGACGAGCAGTACTTC	CASPRTSGDMFDEQYF
NA	NA	TRBV18	TRBJ1-3	TGTGCCAGCTCACCCGGGACAGGAAACACCATATATTTT	CASSPGTGNTIYF
NA	TRBD2	TRBV18	TRBJ2-5	TGTGCCAGCTCGCCGGGACTAGAAGAGACCCAGTACTTC	CASSPGLEETQYF
NA	NA	TRBV19	TRBJ2-2	TGTGCCAGTAGTATCCAGGTCTGGGGGCAGGATAGGTACACCGGGGAGCTGTTTTTT	CASSIQVWGQDRYTGELFF
NA	TRBD2	TRBV4-3	TRBJ2-1	TGCGCCAGCAGCCAGGCTAGAGCGGGGGGTTACAATGAGCAGTTCTTC	CASSQARAGGYNEQFF
NA	TRBD1	TRBV30	TRBJ2-3	TGTGCCTGGAGCGCCGGGACAGGGGACACAGATACGCAGTATTTT	CAWSAGTGDTDTQYF
NA	NA	TRBV15	TRBJ2-5	TGTGCCACCAGAGGAAACAGGGGGGGCAAAGAGACCCAGTACTTC	CATRGNRGGKETQYF
NA	NA	TRBV5-1	TRBJ2-2	TGCGCCAGCAGCCTGGACGGGGGGCGGACCGGGGAGCTGTTTTTT	CASSLDGGRTGELFF
once	NA	TRBV7-9	TRBJ2-7	TGTGCCAGCACCGAATGGGGGGAAACATATACCTACGAGCAGTACTTC	CASTEWGETYTYEQYF
NA	NA	TRBV19	TRBJ2-1	TGTGCCAGTAGTATTCCCCTAGCGCGGGGTGAGCAGTTCTTC	CASSIPLARGEQFF
NA	TRBD1	TRBV19	TRBJ2-6	TGTGCCAGTAGTCATATCCCGGGACAGGGACCATTCTCTGGGGCCAACGTCCTGACTTTC	CASSHIPGQGPFSGANVLTF
NA	TRBD2	TRBV28	TRBJ2-5	TGTGCCAGCAGCCACAGACTAGCGGGGGAATTTGAGACCCAGTACTTC	CASSHRLAGEFETQYF
NA	NA	TRBV19	TRBJ1-2	TGTGCCAGTAGTACCCTGACAGTTAACTATGGCTACACCTTC	CASSTLTVNYGYTF
NA	NA	TRBV2	TRBJ2-7	TGTGCCAGCGGCCGGGACAAAGAGTACTTC	CASGRDKEYF
NA	NA	TRBV7-2	TRBJ2-1	TGTGCCAGCAGCATCCACCCGGCGGGACAGTTCAATGAGCAGTTCTTC	CASSIHPAGQFNEQFF
NA	TRBD2	TRBV7-6	TRBJ2-7	TGTGCCAGCAGCTTAGGGCATAGCGGGATTTCCTACGAGCAGTACTTC	CASSLGHSGISYEQYF
NA	NA	TRBV30	TRBJ2-7	TGTGCCTGGAGTGTAATGGGGGGCGAGCAGTACTTC	CAWSVMGGEQYF
NA	NA	TRBV6-5	TRBJ1-3	TGTGCCAGCAGTTCTTGGCCGGGAAACACCATATATTTT	CASSSWPGNTIYF
NA	NA	TRBV5-1	TRBJ2-2	TGCGCCAGCAGCGCAGCCGGGACGAACACCGGGGAGCTGTTTTTT	CASSAAGTNTGELFF
NA	NA	TRBV4-1	TRBJ2-1	TGCGCCAGCAGCCAAGGGCCCTTGGGACTTAATGAGCAGTTCTTC	CASSQGPLGLNEQFF
NA	TRBD1	TRBV7-2	TRBJ1-4	TGTGCCAGCAACCGACAGGGAGGACCTAATGAAAAACTGTTTTTT	CASNRQGGPNEKLFF
NA	NA	TRBV13	TRBJ2-7	TGTGCCAGCAGCCGGGACCGGGGGGCCTCCTACGAGCAGTACTTC	CASSRDRGASYEQYF
NA	TRBD1	TRBV6-5	TRBJ2-5	TGTGCCAGCAGCGACAGGGAGTCCCAAGAGACCCAGTACTTC	CASSDRESQETQYF
once	NA	TRBV9	TRBJ1-5	TGTGCCAGCAGCGTAACCCCTAGTCAGCCCCAGCATTTT	CASSVTPSQPQHF
once	NA	TRBV25-1	TRBJ2-7	TGTGCCAGCAGTGATGGTTCCGCGGGGAAGTCCGGCTACGAGCAGTACTTC	CASSDGSAGKSGYEQYF
few	NA	TRBV7-8	TRBJ2-7	TGTGCCAGCAGCCTGGAGCATTTCGGGACTCACCCCTACGAGCAGTACTTC	CASSLEHFGTHPYEQYF
NA	NA	TRBV5-4	TRBJ1-4	TGTGCCAGCAGCCCCGCCGGAGGTGGGGAGGAAAAACTGTTTTTT	CASSPAGGGEEKLFF
NA	TRBD1	TRBV7-9	TRBJ1-1	TGTGCCAGCAGCGACCAGGGGGTTGTCACTGAAGCTTTCTTT	CASSDQGVVTEAFF
NA	NA	TRBV27	TRBJ1-1	TGTGCCAGCAGGGGAACAGGGAACACTGAAGCTTTCTTT	CASRGTGNTEAFF
once	NA	TRBV19	TRBJ2-2	TGTGCCAGTAGTATATGGGGGAGGGGGATCTCCACCGGGGAGCTGTTTTTT	CASSIWGRGISTGELFF
NA	TRBD1	TRBV9	TRBJ1-3	TGTGCCAGCAGCCTTGGGACAGTTGGAAACACCATATATTTT	CASSLGTVGNTIYF
NA	NA	TRBV7-8	TRBJ2-7	TGTGCCAGCAGCCAACCTCTATCCCCATCGTACGAGCAGTACTTC	CASSQPLSPSYEQYF
few	NA	TRBV5-1	TRBJ2-7	TGCGCCAGCAGCTTGTCGGCAGGGCAGTCCTACGAGCAGTACTTC	CASSLSAGQSYEQYF
NA	NA	TRBV29-1	TRBJ1-1	TGCAGCGTTGACAGGGGAACGACTGAAGCTTTCTTT	CSVDRGTTEAFF
NA	TRBD2	TRBV13	TRBJ2-2	TGTGCCAGCAGCCGAACTCTAGCGGGGGGGAACACCGGGGAGCTGTTTTTT	CASSRTLAGGNTGELFF
NA	TRBD1	TRBV7-9	TRBJ2-2	TGTGCCAGCAGCGGAGGGACAGGGGGTACTAACACCGGGGAGCTGTTTTTT	CASSGGTGGTNTGELFF
NA	NA	TRBV27	TRBJ2-3	TGTGCCAGCAGTTTAAGAGGGAATAGGGCAGATACGCAGTATTTT	CASSLRGNRADTQYF
NA	TRBD1	TRBV5-1	TRBJ1-2	TGCGCCAGCAGCTCCACCCTACAGGGGGGGGAATATGGCTACACCTTC	CASSSTLQGGEYGYTF
few	NA	TRBV9	TRBJ1-1	TGTGCCAGCAGCGTAGGGGGCAGGGGCACTGAAGCTTTCTTT	CASSVGGRGTEAFF